This T cell receptor beta chain was found in a study of cytomegalovirus exposure and HLA in healthy donors. Points from the study as a whole: The majority of TCR sequences were rare, yet some public TCRs appeared in many donors. It was reportedly the case that the classifier diagnosed cytomegalovirus status with high specificity and sensitivity. A list of approximately 150 TCR beta chains associated with cytomegalovirus was given.

Note on this clone: Its antigen is unknown.

The donors were in the roughly 130-subject validation cohort, distinct from the roughly 670-subject first cohort. TCRdb's copy holds only in-frame clones and misses some; the assay was immunoSEQ multiplex PCR. The sample lists under 250,000 clones; roughly nine tenths were seen once. The germline V gene has CDR1 ENHRY and CDR2 SYGVKD. This CDR3 is 15 amino acids long. Trimming took 6 bases from V and 3 from J, leaving 15 bases between them. The TCR was taken from a man aged 18 to 29 in good health and CMV-seropositive. The sample comprised PBMCs. The J gene is TRBJ2-1, the V gene TRBV10-3; D possibly corresponds to TRBD2 (6 bases). As DNA, the CDR3 is TGTGCCATCAGCAATTTAGCGGAGGGCTACAATGAGCAGTTCTTC. Amino acid sequence: CAISNLAEGYNEQFF.